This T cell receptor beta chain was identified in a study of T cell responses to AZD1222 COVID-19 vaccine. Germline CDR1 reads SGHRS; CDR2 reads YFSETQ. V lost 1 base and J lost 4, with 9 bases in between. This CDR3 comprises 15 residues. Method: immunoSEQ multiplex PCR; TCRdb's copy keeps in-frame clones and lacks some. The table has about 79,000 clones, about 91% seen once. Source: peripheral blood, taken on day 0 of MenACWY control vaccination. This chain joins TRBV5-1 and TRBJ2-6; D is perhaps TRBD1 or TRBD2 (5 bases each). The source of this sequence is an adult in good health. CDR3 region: CASSLIRDGANVLTF. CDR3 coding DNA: TGCGCCAGCAGCTTGATTCGGGACGGGGCCAACGTCCTGACTTTC.